Shown below are 17 T cell receptor beta chains from a single sample sequenced in a study of shared clonotypes between healthy human individuals. TCRdb's table, derived via immunoSEQ multiplex PCR, lists solely in-frame clones and lacks some. Of about 2.4 million clones in the sample, 80% to 95% are singletons; the top ten hold about 0.39%. The sample taken for sequencing was naive CD4+ T cells from PBMCs. The sample's subset: CD45RA+ positively selected. The origin of the receptors is a young man in good health. Some clones in this sample may be carry-over from other donors' samples.

The chain couples TRBV2 to TRBJ1-4; no firm D call. The germline V gene has CDR1 SNHLY and CDR2 FYNNEI. The CDR3 is 14 residues long. V lost 4 bases to trimming and J lost 5 bases, with 11 bases between them. The CDR3 loop reads CASSGWSPNEKLFF. The CDR3 bases are TGTGCCAGCAGTGGTTGGAGCCCGAATGAAAAACTGTTTTTT.

The rearrangement uses TRBV6-1 and TRBJ1-5; no clear D. The CDR3 length is 12 residues. Germline-derived CDR1 and CDR2 are MNHNS and SASEGT. With 3 bases removed from V and 9 bases from J, the gap between germline ends came to 9 bases. The CDR3 nucleotides are TGTGCCAGCAGTGAGCCCCTGATGCCCCAGCATTTT. It codes for CASSEPLMPQHF.

The chain combines TRBV9 with TRBJ2-2; TRBD2 aligns across 12 bases. Germline CDR1 is SGDLS and CDR2 is YYNGEE. This CDR3 is 16 amino acids long. Trimming took 2 bases from V and 5 from J; bases not matched to a gene: 4. The CDR3: CASSVWTSGKTGELFF. CDR3 DNA: TGTGCCAGCAGCGTCTGGACTAGCGGGAAAACCGGGGAGCTGTTTTTT.

The V call is TRBV6-5, the J call TRBJ1-2; 9 bases match TRBD1. Per germline, CDR1 MNHEY and CDR2 SVGAGI. The CDR3 is 13 amino acids. After removal of 6 bases from V and 3 bases from J, the junction contained 2 bases not matched to a gene. DNA of the CDR3: TGTGCCAGCAGGCGGACAGGGGACTATGGCTACACCTTC. Protein: CASRRTGDYGYTF.

The chain couples TRBV29-1 to TRBJ2-1, with a weak D call TRBD2 (5 bases). This CDR3 spans 14 amino acids. V was trimmed by 8 bases and J by 3 bases, leaving 17 bases between them. The germline V gene encodes CDR1 SQVTM and CDR2 ANQGSEA. The chain's CDR3 is CSLARTANYNEQFF. For the CDR3, the DNA is TGCAGCCTAGCCAGGACGGCTAACTACAATGAGCAGTTCTTC.

V usage is TRBV11-3 and J usage is TRBJ2-5; a possible D gene is TRBD2 (6 bases). The J call may be wrong; the DNA end is better matched by TRBJ2-7. Germline V gene sequence: CDR1 SGHNT, CDR2 YENEEA. The CDR3 contains 14 residues. The CDR3 DNA is TGTGCCAGCAGCTTTGGCGGGGACGCCGTCGAGCAGTACTTC. It translates to CASSFGGDAVEQYF.

This chain links TRBV28 with TRBJ2-1, with TRBD1 matching over 7 bases. The CDR3 extends over 13 amino acids. With 6 bases clipped from V and 7 bases from J, the junction kept 6 bases outside the gene matches. Germline-derived CDR1 and CDR2 are MDHEN and SYDVKM. CDR3 in DNA: TGTGCCAGCAGCACAGGGGATAGGAATGAGCAGTTCTTC. This encodes CASSTGDRNEQFF.

This chain joins TRBV28 and TRBJ2-5, with a tentative D call TRBD2 (6 bases). V lost 1 base and J lost 4, with 16 bases in between. Per the germline V gene, CDR1 is MDHEN and CDR2 is SYDVKM. The CDR3 consists of 16 residues. The CDR3 loop reads CASSLLSLLGGETQYF. The CDR3 region has the DNA TGTGCCAGCAGTTTATTATCTCTTTTGGGGGGAGAGACCCAGTACTTC.

This clone was detected only once. The chain is built from TRBV28 and TRBJ2-2; D gene ambiguous. The CDR3 spans 14 residues. Trimming took off 9 bases at V and 3 bases at J, with 14 bases between the two ends. The germline gives CDR1 MDHEN, CDR2 SYDVKM. The CDR3 protein is CASHSPGYTGELFF. In DNA, the CDR3 is TGTGCCAGTCATAGCCCCGGTTACACCGGGGAGCTGTTTTTT. Based on the CDR3 plus reference TRBV28 and TRBJ2-2, the full variable domain is DVKVTQSSRYLVKRTGEKVFLECVQDMDHENMFWYRQDPGLGLRLIYFSYDVKMKEKGDIPEGYSVSREKKERFSLILESASTNQTSMYLCASHSPGYTGELFFGEGSRLTVL.

This chain connects TRBV4-1 to TRBJ1-5; 10 bases agree with TRBD1. Germline CDR1 MGHRA, CDR2 YSYEKL. The CDR3 extends over 17 amino acids. The V gene end was trimmed by 4 bases and the J gene end by 1 base; junction bases not matched to a gene: 7. CDR3 amino acids: CASSLRQGADSNQPQHF. The CDR3 DNA follows: TGCGCCAGCAGCCTTCGACAGGGGGCCGACAGCAATCAGCCCCAGCATTTT.

This chain joins TRBV5-4 and TRBJ2-1; either TRBD1 or TRBD2 may fit D (6 bases each). The CDR3 runs 16 residues. The germline V gene has CDR1 SGHNT and CDR2 YYREEE (reference sequence). The ends were cut back, 4 bases at V and 0 bases at J, with 14 bases in the middle. For the CDR3, the DNA is TGTGCCAGCAGCGCGCGGGACACCAGCTCCTACAATGAGCAGTTCTTC. It specifies CASSARDTSSYNEQFF.

This clone was recorded only once. The CDR3 region is CASSPGTDLSGNTIYF. The DNA of the CDR3 is TGTGCCAGCAGCCCCGGGACGGATCTCTCTGGAAACACCATATATTTT. V gene TRBV7-4 combines with J gene TRBJ1-3; maybe TRBD1 (5 bases). With 5 bases removed from V and 0 bases from J, the gap between germline ends came to 14 bases. The CDR3 runs to 16 residues. The germline CDR1 and CDR2 sequences are SGHVT and SQSDAQ.

The rearrangement uses TRBV28 and TRBJ2-1, with no clear D. CDR1 MDHEN and CDR2 SYDVKM come from the germline V gene. With 5 bases removed from V and 12 bases from J, the gap between germline ends came to 14 bases. The CDR3 contains 12 residues. The CDR3 nucleotides read TGTGCCAGCAGTCGACTGAGCTCCGGGCAGTTCTTC. This sequence encodes CASSRLSSGQFF.

The chain joins TRBV2 to TRBJ2-6, with 7 bases identical to TRBD1. CDR1 and CDR2 (germline): SNHLY, FYNNEI. V gave up 4 bases and J gave up 4 bases; unmatched junction bases: 7. The CDR3 runs to 16 residues. The CDR3 region is CASSGGQAAGANVLTF. The CDR3 DNA is TGTGCCAGCAGTGGCGGACAGGCCGCCGGGGCCAACGTCCTGACTTTC. The full variable domain, in which reference TRBV2 and TRBJ2-6 provide the parts outside the CDR3, is EPEVTQTPSHQVTQMGQEVILRCVPISNHLYFYWYRQILGQKVEFLVSFYNNEISEKSEIFDDQFSVERPDGSNFTLKIRSTKLEDSAMYFCASSGGQAAGANVLTFGAGSRLTVL.

V usage is TRBV6-1 and J usage is TRBJ1-1; D unclear. CDR3 length equals 16 residues. The germline V and J ends were trimmed by 3 bases and 1 base, with 15 bases remaining between them. Germline V gene data show CDR1 as MNHNS and CDR2 as SASEGT. In nucleotides, the CDR3 is TGTGCCAGCAGTGATATCCAATCGCCAGGGAACACTGAAGCTTTCTTT. Translation: CASSDIQSPGNTEAFF.

J is TRBJ1-4 and V is TRBV19, with D possibly TRBD1 on 5 matching bases. Germline loops: CDR1 LNHDA, CDR2 SQIVND (reference sequence). The CDR3 has 15 amino acids. Deletions cut 5 bases from V and 5 bases from J, with 15 bases between. CDR3 region: CASSPTGLINEKLFF. The CDR3 DNA sequence: TGTGCCAGTAGTCCCACGGGACTGATAAATGAAAAACTGTTTTTT.

The chain joins TRBV30 to TRBJ1-3; D is ambiguous. V lost 0 bases, J lost 1 base, and 19 bases lay in between. The CDR3 consists of 18 residues. Germline CDR1 reads GTSNPN; CDR2 reads SVGIG (reference sequence). The chain's CDR3 is CAWSVAGLSSNSGNTIYF. CDR3 nucleotide sequence: TGTGCCTGGAGTGTAGCCGGACTATCCTCTAATTCTGGAAACACCATATATTTT. Together with reference TRBV30 and TRBJ1-3, the CDR3 gives the full variable domain: SQTIHQWPATLVQPVGSPLSLECTVEGTSNPNLYWYRQAAGRGLQLLFYSVGIGQISSEVPQNLSASRPQDRQFILSSKKLLLSDSGFYLCAWSVAGLSSNSGNTIYFGEGSWLTVV.